The rows below give T cell receptor beta chains drawn from one sample of a study of blood T cells in healthy people across ages. TCRdb called the 5' RACE reads again in MiXCR, with one record for every CDR3 protein. The sample lists roughly 800,000 distinct CDR3 sequences, about 62% occurring once. The sequenced material came from blood. These receptors came from a young man in good health. CDR3s leave out the opening cysteine and the closing phenylalanine or tryptophan. A D gene is named only where the DNA matches it firmly. Clone size, where shown, is once, few, many, or a class for clones that have expanded.

SARDLGLYEQY | few | - | TRBV20-1
ASSEGGAGGKTQY | - | TRBD2 | TRBV2
ASSPDYREDNEQF | once | - | TRBV11-3
SVELGTSGRGETQY | - | TRBD2 | TRBV29-1
SVDRDNEQF | few | TRBD1 | TRBV29-1
ASSGQGEQY | few | - | TRBV6-5
ASSLAAENEKLF | - | - | TRBV5-1
ASSLSEPYEQY | few | - | TRBV6-1
ASSRSFSYEQY | - | - | TRBV5-6
SASDRLNTEAF | few | - | TRBV20-1
ASSLSREACNEQF | - | TRBD2 | TRBV5-1
ASSHPPVEQF | - | - | TRBV6-2/TRBV6-3
SARDSLGGHNSPLH | few | - | TRBV20-1
ASSQDRSGLGYGYT | - | - | TRBV4-3
SARGPDQPQH | - | - | TRBV20-1
SVAARLAGVGEQF | once | TRBD2 | TRBV29-1
SVGLRGLNTEAF | - | - | TRBV29-1
ASSNPGLHNEQF | - | - | TRBV6-2/TRBV6-3
ASSYLAGVAYEQY | - | TRBD2 | TRBV7-2
SASRIKGGPQGDEQY | - | - | TRBV20-1
ASSSGTGIYSNQPQH | - | TRBD1 | TRBV7-8
SAPVGTKTYEQY | few | - | TRBV20-1
SARGGVGLAGNEQY | - | TRBD2 | TRBV20-1
ASSGFGTGSNTEAF | - | TRBD1 | TRBV19
ASSFRGYHEQY | - | - | TRBV27
SVEDPQTNEKLF | - | - | TRBV29-1
ASSSKGGAVYGYT | few | - | TRBV27
ASSGPADNSPLH | - | - | TRBV25-1
ASSASGTGGVSEQY | - | TRBD1 | TRBV28
SVEGPGGTDGYT | few | - | TRBV29-1
ASSVGEWSSGAF | - | - | TRBV7-9
ASSQNQETQY | many | - | TRBV5-5
ASSPSGRTNYGYT | - | - | TRBV7-9
ASSYLGPDGEQF | - | - | TRBV3-1
ASSVLTGTGREAF | - | - | TRBV5-1
ASSLSGDSNTEAF | once | - | TRBV27
ASKNLGGQGSQSPLH | - | TRBD1 | TRBV28
ASRLLGNYGYT | - | - | TRBV6-1
ASSPDSHYEQY | - | - | TRBV5-1
SARGPPMGDTQY | few | - | TRBV20-1
ASSYGTDRVGYT | once | TRBD1 | TRBV6-2/TRBV6-3
SAWDPGTASYEQY | - | TRBD1 | TRBV20-1
ASRQGWVGSSGYT | once | TRBD1 | TRBV27
ASSRIAPLTDTQY | - | - | TRBV5-1
ASSGDGSYEQY | - | - | TRBV18
ASSPRLGAGTDTQY | - | - | TRBV7-2
ASSQDPGQETQY | - | - | TRBV4-2
ASSQGRDRAYEQY | - | TRBD1 | TRBV4-2